This entry is about one T cell receptor (beta chain). Which antigen it targets is not known. The data originate from a study of cytomegalovirus exposure and HLA in healthy donors (dated by TCRdb to the late 2010s). Background on the whole study: According to an earlier analysis of several hundred of the donors, about 179 million T cells yielded some 110 million unique TCR beta sequences and around 300 Gb of sequence data. Both class I and class II loci were covered by HLA typing, at four-digit resolution. High-throughput TCR immunosequencing, statistical association of individual TCRs with disease status, and machine learning were combined to predict cytomegalovirus infection status. In addition to the first cohort of around 670 subjects, a separate validation cohort of approximately 130 different subjects was used. Of the roughly 420 genotyped donors, 75% to 85% were placed in the genetic ancestry cluster associated with self-reported Caucasian donors. Typing coverage varied by locus: roughly 629-640 donors for A, B, C, DRB1 and DQB1; about 520 for DQA1; around 610 for DPA1; under 490 for DPB1. The T cell repertoires of around 730 subjects were profiled by immunosequencing and related to cytomegalovirus serostatus. The aim of the study was to test whether cataloging public T cell receptors could identify signatures of past pathogen exposure. Approximately 310 gigabases of sequencing data and tens of millions of unique TCR sequences were included in an early release covering about 700 HLA-typed donors. A few DR-DQ haplotypes were treated as single units for association and clustering because of strong linkage in the cohort. Every discovery cohort repertoire had been produced on one sequencing platform. Alongside the repertoire data, information on donor age, sex, ethnicity and CMV serostatus was compiled. To decide whether each TCR beta V gene segment behaved as functional or pseudogenic, an earlier analysis of fewer than 750 of the donors relied on high-throughput TCR beta sequencing. Among several hundred genotyped donors of the cohort, an average of around 240,000 unique TCR beta nucleotide sequences was sequenced per donor, of which about 19% were non-productive. The later analysis used no new phenotypic data to find candidate immune exposures, relying instead on TCR beta sequences and their occurrence across donors. In a later analysis, previously published TCR beta repertoires from 666 donors were re-analyzed and high-resolution HLA genotyping was added so that TCR occurrence patterns could be studied. A later genetic analysis used genome-wide SNP genotypes for about 65% of the 666 donors, treating that subset as a discovery cohort. The investigation overall reported the following: The presence/absence analyses assumed that sequencing depth was roughly uniform across donors, and that assumption may not be true. A further reported finding was that TCR beta sequences accurately predicted the HLA-A and HLA-B alleles for most subjects in the first cohort. Broadly in line with IMGT annotations, most TCR beta V segments showed up in productive rearrangements about 87% or about 30% of the time in an earlier analysis of a few hundred of the donors. In both the original and validation cohorts, the classifier was reported to diagnose cytomegalovirus status with high specificity and sensitivity. Because counts were too low, approximately 18 rarely observed V segments, including chromosome 9 orphons, were excluded from the earlier analysis of some 590 of the donors. Immune exposure information for the cohort was limited to CMV serostatus. According to a later genetic analysis, donors in an Asian-associated ancestry cluster had fewer N-insertions in productive TCRs than the roughly 700-donor mean. At a false discovery rate of 0.05, a later analysis linked under 20,000 TCR beta sequences to specific HLA alleles. A few of the identified cytomegalovirus-associated TCR beta chains were confirmed in vitro to be specific for cytomegalovirus antigens. In a later analysis, HLA-associated TCR beta chains were found to be more clonally expanded and to have lower generation probabilities than equally common non-associated chains. Linkage disequilibrium might explain the correlated functional status among segregating V segments, but an unknown experimental factor could not be ruled out. The study listed around 160 TCR beta chains as associated with cytomegalovirus. In this cohort, only TCR beta chains were sequenced, and detectable features were limited by the absence of alpha or paired-chain data. The authors suggested that the approach could potentially be extended to other disease states and immunological phenotypes. In a later genetic analysis, a missense DCLRE1C variant was associated with V-gene and J-gene trimming of TCR beta chains, and the association was replicated in an independent cohort. Some IMGT-functional V segments, including TRBV6-2 and TRBV6-3, could not be distinguished by the 87-base-pair reads and were therefore excluded. Assigning TCR associations to individual alleles was difficult when HLA alleles, especially DR and DQ, strongly co-occurred. In a later analysis, most CMV-associated TCR beta chains were found to appear HLA-restricted, with HLA associations seemingly driven largely by CMV exposure. Several of the top co-occurrence clusters appeared to be linked to parvovirus B19, influenza, CMV and Epstein-Barr virus, according to a later analysis. A cluster of highly shared sequence variants was judged likely to represent a technical artifact of the sequencing pipeline. HLA typing was unavailable for some donors at each locus, so association tests used only the typed subset. According to a later analysis, TCR association rates differed among HLA loci, with DRB1 alleles showing the most associated TCRs and HLA-C alleles showing the fewest. Most TCR sequences were observed very rarely across donors, whereas some public TCRs were present in many individuals.

The cohort consisted of approximately 670 healthy bone marrow donors. All cohort members were sampled while nominally healthy, although unrecorded immune exposures were likely present. The donor was CMV seropositive and was included in the group of 250 to 300 seropositive cohort members. A peripheral blood sample was collected from each donor, and TCR beta sequencing was performed on peripheral blood mononuclear cells. The Qiagen DNeasy Blood Extraction Kit was used to extract genomic DNA from the blood cell samples. Library preparation used the immunoSEQ multiplex PCR assay. A mixture of 60 forward primers for TCR Vbeta segments and 13 reverse primers for TCR Jbeta segments was used in the multiplex PCR. The CDR3 region of rearranged TCR beta genes was amplified from genomic DNA with a multiplex PCR assay. Amplified TCR beta libraries were sequenced as 87-base-pair reads on the Illumina HiSeq System. The study's processing was this. A later analysis tallied 75 million to 95 million unique TCR beta chains across the 660 or so repertoires, and about 12 million of those chains were shared by two or more donors. To remove PCR and sequencing errors, raw reads were error-corrected and collapsed into unique sequences using a nearest-neighbor algorithm that merged closely related sequences. CDR3 sequences were aligned to IMGT reference sequences to assign V, D and J gene segments. For a sequence to be retained, at least a six-nucleotide match to both a V gene segment and a J gene segment was required. A rearrangement was called productive if the CDR3 had no stop codons and remained in frame with V and J, and every other rearrangement was called non-productive. Following IMGT convention, CDR3 was defined as the stretch from the second conserved V-encoded cysteine to the conserved J-encoded phenylalanine. The earlier analysis of a few hundred of the donors excluded any sequence lacking an unambiguous match to a single V gene segment. An earlier analysis of a few hundred of the donors called V segments functional above 56.7% productive rearrangements and segregating when the between-donor standard deviation exceeded 5%. A statistical classification framework was built for diagnosing cytomegalovirus status from the catalog of TCR beta chain sequences. A later analysis assigned V and J genes by comparing TCR nucleotide sequences with IMGT/GENE-DB human TR gene sequences. In a later analysis, CDR3 sequences and most-parsimonious VDJ recombination scenarios were assigned using the TCRdist pipeline. In a later analysis, every TCR beta chain was defined by the combination of its CDR3 amino acid sequence and its V-gene family, and reads without a unique V-gene family were dropped. To address suspected cross-contamination and a sequencing artifact, a later analysis removed a few hundred highly shared, low-generation-probability nucleotide sequences. For each public chain, a later analysis derived a clonal expansion index from normalized ranks of inferred template counts within each repertoire. In a later analysis, generation probabilities were computed with a VDJ recombination model fitted to out-of-frame rearrangements, and the resulting probabilities were checked against IGoR. In a later analysis, hypergeometric tests were used to score TCR-TCR, TCR-HLA and TCR-CMV co-occurrence, with a repertoire-size bias correction applied to TCR pairs. To estimate false discovery rates, a later analysis permuted the HLA or CMV assignments 20 times. In a later analysis, co-occurring TCRs were grouped with DBSCAN, and TCRdist sequence similarity was added when clustering was performed within HLA-allele-positive subsets. Repertoires with fewer than 30,000 or more than 120,000 public chains, plus five repertoires with anomalous nucleotide sharing, were excluded from co-occurrence clustering. TCRdb mirrors the immuneACCESS table, restricted to in-frame sequences. Some clones are absent from its copies; in checked studies, under half trace to an unresolved V gene, and the reason for the others is unknown. V, J and clone size are those of that table, while D and trimming were read from the DNA. Per the sample table, the count is about 35,000 clones. The top ten hold around 4.2% of the sample.

Deletion took 1 base off V and 5 bases off J, with a span of 13 bases between the germline ends. CDR1 SGDLS and CDR2 YYNGEE were looked up in the germline V gene. The CDR3 sequence holds 14 residues, the cysteine and phenylalanine included. This entry keeps only the CDR3 DNA: 42 bases, framed from base 1. Sequencing was performed on PBMCs. The sequence derives from a woman aged 35 to 49 in good health and CMV-seropositive. The rearrangement joined TRBV9 to TRBJ2-7; TRBD2 is a possible D gene, resting on 5 matching bases. CDR3 loop: CASSVRGTPDEQYF. The nucleotides are TGTGCCAGCAGCGTACGGGGTACCCCCGACGAGCAGTACTTC. Reference TRBV9 and TRBJ2-7 proteins supply the regions before and after the CDR3; the full variable domain is: DSGVTQTPKHLITATGQRVTLRCSPRSGDLSVYWYQQSLDQGLQFLIQYYNGEERAKGNILERFSAQQFPDLHSELNLSSLELGDSALYFCASSVRGTPDEQYFGPGTRLTVT.